The 28 T cell receptor beta chains reported below all come from one sample, sequenced in a study of shared clonotypes between healthy human individuals. Assay used: immunoSEQ multiplex PCR; TCRdb lists only in-frame clones, some missing. This table holds 2 million to 2.5 million clones, 92% found once. The sample was naive CD4+ T cells from PBMCs. Subset given: CD45RA+ positively selected. The origin of the receptors is a man in his late teens or twenties in good health. Some clones in this sample may be carry-over from other donors' samples.

This clone was counted once. The rearrangement uses TRBV14 and TRBJ2-5; either TRBD1 or TRBD2 may fit D (6 bases each). This CDR3 is 14 amino acids long. Germline V gene sequence: CDR1 SGHDN, CDR2 FVKESK. V lost 1 base to trimming and J lost 4 bases, with 10 bases between them. In nucleotides, the CDR3 is TGTGCCAGCAGCCAAGTACGGGGGCGAGAGACCCAGTACTTC. Its translation: CASSQVRGRETQYF.

The chain is built from TRBV19 and TRBJ2-4, with TRBD1 identical over 7 bases. Germline lookup yields CDR1 LNHDA and CDR2 SQIVND (reference sequence). The CDR3 is 14 residues long. The V gene end was trimmed by 1 base and the J gene end by 7 bases; junction bases not matched to a gene: 4. CDR3 loop: CASSIGGGPNIQYF. The CDR3, as DNA: TGTGCCAGTAGTATAGGAGGGGGCCCGAACATTCAGTACTTC.

The chain is built from TRBV18 and TRBJ2-1, with TRBD1 matching over 9 bases. The V and J ends lost 3 bases and 3 bases, in that order; junction bases with no gene match: 15. The germline V gene has CDR1 KGHSH and CDR2 LQKENI. The CDR3 contains 19 residues. CDR3 amino acids: CASSPFTNPQGANYNEQFF. CDR3 DNA sequence: TGTGCCAGCTCACCGTTCACTAACCCACAGGGGGCCAACTACAATGAGCAGTTCTTC.

The chain is built from TRBV28 and TRBJ1-5; a possible D gene is TRBD1 (5 bases). The ends were cut back, 5 bases at V and 1 base at J, with 12 bases in the middle. The CDR3 contains 15 residues. CDR1 is MDHEN and CDR2 is SYDVKM in the germline V gene. This CDR3 reads CASSPRGVSNQPQHF. For the CDR3, the DNA is TGTGCCAGCAGTCCCCGGGGGGTGAGCAATCAGCCCCAGCATTTT.

This clone was counted a single time. The chain has TRBV29-1 and TRBJ2-7; the match to TRBD2 covers 7 bases. The V and J ends lost 0 bases and 0 bases, in that order; junction bases with no gene match: 2. This CDR3 is built from 14 residues. CDR1 is SQVTM, CDR2 ANQGSEA, per germline. The CDR3 DNA reads as TGCAGCGTTGAAGACCGGGGGGTCTCCTACGAGCAGTACTTC. Its protein product is CSVEDRGVSYEQYF.

The chain employs TRBV9 and TRBJ1-1; 11 bases fit TRBD1. CDR1 SGDLS and CDR2 YYNGEE come from the germline V gene. The CDR3 contains 15 residues. Unmatched junction bases numbered 7, after V lost 4 bases and J lost 5 bases. The CDR3 reads CASSPPGTGGTEAFF. CDR3 bases: TGTGCCAGCAGCCCCCCCGGGACAGGGGGAACTGAAGCTTTCTTT.

The chain links TRBV27 to TRBJ2-3, with 7 nucleotides matching TRBD2. Germline values: CDR1 MNHEY, CDR2 SMNVEV (reference sequence). CDR3 length: 15 residues. V lost 6 bases, J lost 4 bases, and 10 bases stayed unmatched. The CDR3 coding sequence is TGTGCCAGCAGCCAGAACCAGCGGGATTCAGATACGCAGTATTTT. This gives the protein CASSQNQRDSDTQYF.

This rearrangement joins TRBV5-6 to TRBJ2-5; 9 bases are shared with TRBD2. This CDR3 region has 18 residues. The germline V gene encodes CDR1 SGHDT and CDR2 YYEEEE. V lost 0 bases, J lost 3 bases, and 12 bases stayed unmatched. The CDR3 is CASSLEGLIAGEKETQYF. CDR3 nucleotide sequence: TGTGCCAGCAGCTTGGAAGGATTGATAGCGGGAGAAAAAGAGACCCAGTACTTC.

This clone is a singleton in its sample. The V gene is TRBV10-3, the J gene TRBJ2-1, with TRBD2 matching over 8 bases. The junction had 8 bases not matched to a gene; V was cut back by 6 bases and J by 4 bases. CDR1 and CDR2 (germline): ENHRY, SYGVKD. The CDR3 runs to 15 residues. CDR3 sequence (DNA): TGTGCCATCAGCCCAGCGGGAGACACGTACAATGAGCAGTTCTTC. Protein sequence: CAISPAGDTYNEQFF.

The chain has TRBV6-5 and TRBJ2-3; D is ambiguous. Trimming cost V 0 bases and J 5 bases, with 9 bases left between them. This CDR3 region has 14 residues. CDR1 and CDR2 from the germline V gene are MNHEY and SVGAGI. CDR3 nucleotides: TGTGCCAGCAGTTACTCAGCCGCCATAGATACGCAGTATTTT. The encoded protein is CASSYSAAIDTQYF.

The chain couples TRBV9 to TRBJ1-1; TRBD1 matches at 7 bases. The CDR3 totals 12 residues. J was trimmed by 5 bases and V by 4 bases; bases with no gene match: 2. Germline CDR1 and CDR2: SGDLS and YYNGEE. The CDR3 sequence is CASSTRGTEAFF. CDR3 DNA sequence: TGTGCCAGCAGCACCAGGGGGACTGAAGCTTTCTTT.

The gene calls are TRBV9 and TRBJ2-1; 12 bases line up with TRBD2. The CDR3 length is 17 residues. With V trimmed by 3 bases and J by 5 bases, 9 bases remained unmatched. Germline-derived CDR1 and CDR2 are SGDLS and YYNGEE. The CDR3 loop is CASSAPTSGRYNNEQFF. The CDR3 DNA follows: TGTGCCAGCAGCGCACCAACTAGCGGGAGGTACAACAATGAGCAGTTCTTC.

The chain uses TRBV5-6 and TRBJ2-3; TRBD2 agrees at 10 bases. Germline trimming cut 6 bases from V and 3 bases from J; bases unmatched to any gene: 10. CDR1 is SGHDT and CDR2 is YYEEEE in the germline V gene. The CDR3 is made up of 16 amino acids. This chain's CDR3 is CASTPNGLAETDTQYF. The CDR3 nucleotides read TGTGCCAGCACACCAAACGGACTAGCGGAGACAGATACGCAGTATTTT.

This chain joins TRBV4-1 and TRBJ2-7, with TRBD2 matching 7 bases. This CDR3 contains 18 residues. Germline V CDR1 and CDR2: MGHRA, YSYEKL. The ends lost 1 base at V and 0 bases at J; junction bases unmatched: 12. CDR3 in amino acids: CASSQASGRGGSSYEQYF. For the CDR3, the DNA is TGCGCCAGCAGCCAAGCTAGCGGCCGCGGTGGAAGCTCCTACGAGCAGTACTTC.

Note on this clone: The sample has other DNA sequences that encode this CDR3 too. CDR3 sequence: CASSPRGETQYF. DNA for the CDR3: TGTGCCAGCAGCCCACGGGGAGAGACCCAGTACTTC. The V gene is TRBV7-6, the J gene TRBJ2-5; weak D call: TRBD2 (5 bases). CDR1 and CDR2 from the germline V gene are SGHVS and FNYEAQ. The CDR3 covers 12 residues. V dropped 5 bases and J dropped 4 bases, with 8 bases sitting between them.

The chain couples TRBV15 to TRBJ1-3, with TRBD1 as a possible D gene (5 bases). V was cut by 4 bases and J by 8 bases, with 24 bases left in between. There are 17 residues in the CDR3. CDR1 LNHNV and CDR2 YYDKDF come from the germline V gene (reference sequence). The chain's CDR3 is CATSITVLGPGGDTIYF. For the CDR3, the DNA is TGTGCCACCAGCATTACCGTGCTGGGACCGGGTGGCGACACCATATATTTT.

This sequence joins TRBV5-4 and TRBJ2-1, with 7 bases fitting TRBD2. With V trimmed by 5 bases and J by 0 bases, 5 bases remained unmatched. The germline V gene has CDR1 SGHNT and CDR2 YYREEE (reference sequence). The CDR3 runs to 15 residues. The CDR3 loop reads CASSQTSDSYNEQFF. The CDR3 DNA is TGTGCCAGCAGTCAAACTAGCGACTCCTACAATGAGCAGTTCTTC.

The rearrangement links TRBV6-4 to TRBJ1-2, with D tentatively TRBD1 (5 bases). This CDR3 has 13 amino acids. The germline V and J ends were trimmed by 9 bases and 0 bases, with 11 bases remaining between them. The germline CDR1 and CDR2 sequences are MRHNA and SNTAGT. CDR3 residues: CASSRQPNYGYTF. The CDR3 DNA reads as TGTGCCAGTTCCCGACAGCCTAACTATGGCTACACCTTC.

V and J are TRBV27 and TRBJ2-1; D possibly corresponds to TRBD2 (6 bases). V gave up 7 bases and J gave up 2 bases, with 12 bases separating them. The CDR3 totals 14 residues. Germline CDR1 is MNHEY and CDR2 is SMNVEV (reference sequence). The CDR3 sequence is CASTGREAYNEQFF. CDR3 coding DNA: TGTGCCAGCACGGGCAGGGAGGCCTACAATGAGCAGTTCTTC.

In regard to this clone: In the same sample, other DNA sequences code for this CDR3. The chain combines TRBV20-1 with TRBJ2-7; D call uncertain. Germline V lookup: CDR1 DFQATT, CDR2 SNEGSKA (reference sequence). V lost 6 bases to trimming and J lost 1 base, with 7 bases between them. This CDR3 is 11 amino acids long. CDR3 protein: CSAPRSYEQYF. The CDR3 nucleotides are TGCAGTGCCCCTCGGTCCTACGAGCAGTACTTC.

A word on this clone: The identical CDR3 is also encoded by other nucleotide sequences in the sample. The V and J genes are TRBV28 and TRBJ2-2; D call uncertain. The germline V gene has CDR1 MDHEN and CDR2 SYDVKM. V shed 4 bases and J shed 2 bases, with 5 bases lying between them. This CDR3 has 13 amino acids. The CDR3 DNA is TGTGCCAGCAGTTCAGCCAACACCGGGGAGCTGTTTTTT. Encoded protein: CASSSANTGELFF.

The rearrangement joins TRBV6-1 to TRBJ2-3; D is undetermined. The CDR3 runs to 12 residues. Germline V lookup: CDR1 MNHNS, CDR2 SASEGT. Trimming stripped 5 bases from V and 9 bases from J, with 12 bases between. The CDR3 DNA sequence: TGTGCCAGCAGTCCCCAGATGTCGACGCAGTATTTT. It yields the protein CASSPQMSTQYF.

This clone was seen only a few times. The chain uses TRBV5-1 and TRBJ2-7; D gene uncertain. CDR1 and CDR2 (germline): SGHRS, YFSETQ. The CDR3 is made up of 14 amino acids. V was shortened by 0 bases and J by 6 bases, with 13 bases between the two germline ends. The CDR3 spells CASSLVIGTGEQYF. The CDR3 coding sequence is TGCGCCAGCAGCTTGGTAATCGGTACCGGCGAGCAGTACTTC.

This CDR3 is CASRGRGPSGYSDTQYF. CDR3 DNA sequence: TGTGCCAGCAGGGGGCGGGGGCCTAGCGGATATTCTGATACGCAGTATTTT. The V call is TRBV2, the J call TRBJ2-3, with D perhaps TRBD2 (7 bases). Germline V gives CDR1 SNHLY, CDR2 FYNNEI. The germline V and J ends were trimmed by 6 bases and 6 bases, with 25 bases remaining between them. This CDR3 has 17 amino acids.

The chain has TRBV9 and TRBJ1-1, with unresolved D. The CDR3 contains 14 residues. CDR1 is SGDLS, CDR2 YYNGEE, per germline. Trimming took off 3 bases at V and 2 bases at J, with 11 bases between the two ends. CDR3 DNA: TGTGCCAGCAGCGCAATAGCAGATAACACTGAAGCTTTCTTT. It encodes CASSAIADNTEAFF.

The V and J genes are TRBV19 and TRBJ2-1, with D maybe TRBD2 (6 bases). Trimming pared 1 base from V and 9 bases from J, leaving 13 bases between. This CDR3 has 14 residues. The germline V gene encodes CDR1 LNHDA and CDR2 SQIVND (reference sequence). CDR3 in DNA: TGTGCCAGTAGTATAGTAGCGGCTCGGGTTGAGCAGTTCTTC. Its translation: CASSIVAARVEQFF.

Concerning this clone: Other DNA variants within this sample encode the same CDR3. The rearrangement links TRBV5-1 to TRBJ1-1, with 7 bases lining up with TRBD1. Unmatched junction bases numbered 5, after V lost 2 bases and J lost 4 bases. Germline V CDR1 and CDR2: SGHRS, YFSETQ. The CDR3 is 14 amino acids. CDR3 sequence (DNA): TGCGCCAGCAGCTTAGTGGCAGGGGGCACTGAAGCTTTCTTT. It translates to CASSLVAGGTEAFF. Full variable domain (missing parts from reference TRBV5-1 and TRBJ1-1): KAGVTQTPRYLIKTRGQQVTLSCSPISGHRSVSWYQQTPGQGLQFLFEYFSETQRNKGNFPGRFSGRQFSNSRSEMNVSTLELGDSALYLCASSLVAGGTEAFFGQGTRLTVV.

The rearrangement uses TRBV2 and TRBJ2-5, with 7 positions matching TRBD1. Germline-derived CDR1 and CDR2 are SNHLY and FYNNEI. The ends lost 8 bases at V and 5 bases at J; junction bases unmatched: 5. The CDR3 length is 12 residues. The chain's CDR3 is CASVGQWETQYF. The CDR3 nucleotides are TGTGCCAGCGTGGGACAGTGGGAGACCCAGTACTTC.